This T cell receptor (beta chain) was captured by sequencing in a study of blood T cell repertoires in COVID-19. Overall study: PBMCs, B-cell-depleted T cells, or T cells provided the cDNA or gDNA that made up the material.

Assay: immunoSEQ multiplex PCR; the TCRdb copy retains only in-frame clones and omits some. Altogether around 250,000 clones are present, over 75% being singletons, with the ten largest covering 1.9%. CDR1 and CDR2 (germline): SGHAT, FQNNGV. Trimming pared 2 bases from V and 1 base from J, leaving 14 bases between. The CDR3 is made up of 16 amino acids. This rearrangement joins TRBV11-2 to TRBJ1-1, with D uncertain. The clonotype was recovered from a man under 40 who had recovered from COVID-19. Material: peripheral blood. CDR3 sequence reads: CASSLRGSWENTEAFF. CDR3 bases: TGTGCCAGCAGCTTACGAGGGTCGTGGGAGAACACTGAAGCTTTCTTT.